This TCR beta chain was sequenced during a study of blood T cell repertoires in COVID-19. Across the study: Sites across the United States, Italy and Spain contributed samples from acute and convalescent COVID-19. T cells, B-cell-depleted T cells, or PBMCs supplied cDNA or gDNA.

Using immunoSEQ multiplex PCR, the repertoire was profiled, and TCRdb retains in-frame clones only, with some absent. This table has about 300,000 clones, under 90% appearing once. V dropped 3 bases and J dropped 7; count of bases not matched to a gene: 7. The CDR3 extends over 14 amino acids. Germline V gives CDR1 SEHNR, CDR2 FQNEAQ (reference sequence). One Seattle source followed patients from active infection through their disease course. This TCR came from a woman younger than 45 with COVID-19, enrolled during active disease. The gene calls are TRBV7-9 and TRBJ2-3, with 7 bases matching TRBD1. Sequencing input: peripheral blood. The CDR3 sequence: CASSFDRERNTQYF. CDR3 sequence (DNA): TGTGCCAGCAGCTTTGACAGGGAGAGGAATACGCAGTATTTT.